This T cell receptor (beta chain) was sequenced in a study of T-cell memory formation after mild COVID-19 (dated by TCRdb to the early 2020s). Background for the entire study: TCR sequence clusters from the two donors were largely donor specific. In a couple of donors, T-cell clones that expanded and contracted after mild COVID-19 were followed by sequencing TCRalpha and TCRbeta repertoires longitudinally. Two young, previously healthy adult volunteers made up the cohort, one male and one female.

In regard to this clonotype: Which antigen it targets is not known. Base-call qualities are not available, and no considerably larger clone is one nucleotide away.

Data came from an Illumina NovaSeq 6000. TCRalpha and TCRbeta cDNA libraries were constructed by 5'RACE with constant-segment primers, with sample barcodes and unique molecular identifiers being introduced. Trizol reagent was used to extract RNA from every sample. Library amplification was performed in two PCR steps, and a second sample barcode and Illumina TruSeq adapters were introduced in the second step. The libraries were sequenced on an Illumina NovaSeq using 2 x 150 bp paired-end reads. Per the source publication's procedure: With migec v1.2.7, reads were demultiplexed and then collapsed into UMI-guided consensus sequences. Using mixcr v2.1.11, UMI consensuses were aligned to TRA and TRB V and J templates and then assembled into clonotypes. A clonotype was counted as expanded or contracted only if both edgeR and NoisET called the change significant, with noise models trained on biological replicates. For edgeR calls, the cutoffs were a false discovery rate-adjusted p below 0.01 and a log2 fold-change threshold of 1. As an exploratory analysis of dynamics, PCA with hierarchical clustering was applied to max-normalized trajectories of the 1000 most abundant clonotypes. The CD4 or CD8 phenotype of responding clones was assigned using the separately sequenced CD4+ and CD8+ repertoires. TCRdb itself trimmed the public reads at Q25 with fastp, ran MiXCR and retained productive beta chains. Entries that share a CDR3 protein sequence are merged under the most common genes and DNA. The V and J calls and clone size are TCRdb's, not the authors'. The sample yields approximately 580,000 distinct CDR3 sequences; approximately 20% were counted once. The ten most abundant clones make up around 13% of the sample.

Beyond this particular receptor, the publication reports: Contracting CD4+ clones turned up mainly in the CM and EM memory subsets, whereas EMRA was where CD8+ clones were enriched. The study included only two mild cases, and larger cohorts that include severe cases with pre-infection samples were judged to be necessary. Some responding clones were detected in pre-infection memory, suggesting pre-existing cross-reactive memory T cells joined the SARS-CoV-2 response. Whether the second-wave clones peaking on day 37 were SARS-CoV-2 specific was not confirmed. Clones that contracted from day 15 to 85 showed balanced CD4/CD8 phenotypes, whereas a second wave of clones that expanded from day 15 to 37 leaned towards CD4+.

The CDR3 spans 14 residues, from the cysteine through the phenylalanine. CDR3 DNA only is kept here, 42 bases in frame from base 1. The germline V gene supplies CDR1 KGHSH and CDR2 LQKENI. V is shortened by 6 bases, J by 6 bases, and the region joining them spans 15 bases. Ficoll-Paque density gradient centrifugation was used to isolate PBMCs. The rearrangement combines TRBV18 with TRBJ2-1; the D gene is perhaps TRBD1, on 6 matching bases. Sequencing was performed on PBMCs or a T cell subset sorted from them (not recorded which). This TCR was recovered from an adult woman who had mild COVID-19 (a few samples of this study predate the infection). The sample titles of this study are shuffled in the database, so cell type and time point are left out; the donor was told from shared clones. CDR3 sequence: CASSLRDNLNEQFF. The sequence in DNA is TGTGCCAGCTCGCTCCGGGACAACCTCAATGAGCAGTTCTTC.